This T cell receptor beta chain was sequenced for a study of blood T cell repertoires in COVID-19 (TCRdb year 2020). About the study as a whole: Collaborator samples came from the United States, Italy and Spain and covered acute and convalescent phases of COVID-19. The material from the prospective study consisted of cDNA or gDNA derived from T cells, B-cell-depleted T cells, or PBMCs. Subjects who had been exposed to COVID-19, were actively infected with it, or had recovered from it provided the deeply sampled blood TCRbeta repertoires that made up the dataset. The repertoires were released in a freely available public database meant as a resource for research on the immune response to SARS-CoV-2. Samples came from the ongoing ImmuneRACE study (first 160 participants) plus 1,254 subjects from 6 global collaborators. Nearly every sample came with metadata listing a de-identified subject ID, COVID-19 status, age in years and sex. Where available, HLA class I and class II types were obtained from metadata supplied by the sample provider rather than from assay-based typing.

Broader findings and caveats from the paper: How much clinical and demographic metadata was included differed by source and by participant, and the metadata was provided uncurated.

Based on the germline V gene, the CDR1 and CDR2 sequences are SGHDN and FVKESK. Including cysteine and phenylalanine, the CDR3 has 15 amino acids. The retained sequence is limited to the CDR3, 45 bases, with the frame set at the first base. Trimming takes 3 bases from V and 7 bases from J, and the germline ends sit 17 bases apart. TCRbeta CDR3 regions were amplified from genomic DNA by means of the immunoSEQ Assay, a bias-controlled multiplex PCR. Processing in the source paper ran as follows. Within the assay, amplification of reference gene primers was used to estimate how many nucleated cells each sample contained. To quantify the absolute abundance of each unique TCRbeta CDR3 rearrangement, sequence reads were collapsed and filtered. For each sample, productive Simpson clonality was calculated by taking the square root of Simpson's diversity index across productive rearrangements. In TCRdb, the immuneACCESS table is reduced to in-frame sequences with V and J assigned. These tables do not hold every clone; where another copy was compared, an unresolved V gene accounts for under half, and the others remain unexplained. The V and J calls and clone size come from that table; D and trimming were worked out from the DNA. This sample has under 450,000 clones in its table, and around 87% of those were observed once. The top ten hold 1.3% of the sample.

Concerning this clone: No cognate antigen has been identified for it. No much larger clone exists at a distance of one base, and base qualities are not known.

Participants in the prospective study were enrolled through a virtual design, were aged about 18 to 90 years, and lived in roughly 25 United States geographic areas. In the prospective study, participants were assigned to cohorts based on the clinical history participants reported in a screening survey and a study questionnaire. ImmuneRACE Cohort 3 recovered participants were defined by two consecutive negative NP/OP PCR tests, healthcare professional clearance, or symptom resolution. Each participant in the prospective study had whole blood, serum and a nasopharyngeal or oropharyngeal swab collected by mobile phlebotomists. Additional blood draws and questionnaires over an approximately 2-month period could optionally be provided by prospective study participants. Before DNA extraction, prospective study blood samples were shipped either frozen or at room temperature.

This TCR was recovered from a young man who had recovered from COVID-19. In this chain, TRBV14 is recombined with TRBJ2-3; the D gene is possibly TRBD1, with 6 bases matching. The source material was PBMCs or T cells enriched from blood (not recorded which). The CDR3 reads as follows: CASSHPPQGSNTQYF. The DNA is TGTGCCAGCAGCCACCCACCCCAGGGGAGTAATACGCAGTATTTT.